These 29 T cell receptor beta chains share one sample of origin, sequenced in a study of shared clonotypes between healthy human individuals. Sequencing was performed with immunoSEQ multiplex PCR; in TCRdb, only in-frame clones are kept and a portion is missing. Among around 2,000,000 clones, roughly 94% were seen once, and the ten largest hold 0.9% to 1.5%. Naive CD8 populations comprised CD45RO-negative cells positively selected for CCR7, excluding terminally differentiated effector memory CD45RA+ cells. Material: naive CD8+ T cells sorted from blood. These receptors were collected from a man aged 18 to 30 in good health.

The chain recombines TRBV25-1 with TRBJ2-3; 8 bases match TRBD1. The V gene's germline CDR1 is MGHDK and CDR2 SYGVNS. V lost 3 bases, J lost 8 bases, and 7 bases stayed unmatched. There are 14 residues in the CDR3. CDR3 in DNA: TGTGCCAGCAGTGACCAGACAGGGGCGATTACGCAGTATTTT. Translated: CASSDQTGAITQYF. The variable domain in full, with the rest retrieved from reference TRBV25-1 and TRBJ2-3, is EADIYQTPRYLVIGTGKKITLECSQTMGHDKMYWYQQDPGMELHLIHYSYGVNSTEKGDLSSESTVSRIRTEHFPLTLESARPSHTSQYLCASSDQTGAITQYFGPGTRLTVL.

The chain links TRBV5-1 to TRBJ2-3; 9 bases line up with TRBD2. The CDR3 totals 14 residues. V dropped 4 bases and J dropped 1; count of bases not matched to a gene: 1. Germline-derived CDR1 and CDR2 are SGHRS and YFSETQ. CDR3 sequence reads: CASSERGGTDTQYF. For the CDR3, the DNA is TGCGCCAGCAGCGAGCGGGGGGGCACAGATACGCAGTATTTT.

The chain is built from TRBV9 and TRBJ2-3; 7 nucleotides line up with TRBD2. The CDR3 is made up of 16 amino acids. Trimming at V came to 0 bases and at J to 2 bases, leaving 6 bases not matched to a gene. CDR1 SGDLS and CDR2 YYNGEE come from the germline V gene. CDR3 sequence: CASSVGGGGPTDTQYF. CDR3 nucleotide sequence: TGTGCCAGCAGCGTAGGTGGCGGGGGTCCCACAGATACGCAGTATTTT.

This chain links TRBV11-2 with TRBJ2-7; D is unresolved. CDR1 and CDR2 (germline): SGHAT, FQNNGV. Trimming pared 0 bases from V and 3 bases from J, leaving 15 bases between. The CDR3 length is 16 residues. CDR3 sequence: CASSLDFRSLFYEQYF. The CDR3 nucleotides read TGTGCCAGCAGCTTAGATTTCAGGTCCTTATTCTACGAGCAGTACTTC.

The V gene is TRBV7-9, the J gene TRBJ2-7; TRBD2 agrees at 12 bases. Trimming at V came to 5 bases and at J to 0 bases, leaving 14 bases not matched to a gene. This CDR3 has 19 amino acids. Germline CDR1 is SEHNR and CDR2 is FQNEAQ (reference sequence). The CDR3 is CASSTTSGTSGSYSYEQYF. The CDR3 nucleotides read TGTGCCAGCAGCACCACAAGTGGGACTAGCGGGTCCTACTCCTACGAGCAGTACTTC.

The CDR3 loop reads CASSTPGLPNYGYTF. CDR3 coding DNA: TGTGCCAGCAGCACACCAGGACTTCCTAACTATGGCTACACCTTC. The genes are TRBV11-2 and TRBJ1-2; D unresolved. Trimming removed 5 bases from V and 0 bases from J, with 13 bases in between. Germline V gene lookup returns CDR1 SGHAT and CDR2 FQNNGV. The CDR3 contains 15 residues.

The chain combines TRBV2 with TRBJ1-4, with D unclear. V lost 5 bases and J 5 bases, leaving 0 bases between the germline ends. In germline, CDR1 is SNHLY, CDR2 FYNNEI. The CDR3 is 10 residues long. Here the CDR3 DNA reads TGTGCCAGCAGTAATGAAAAACTGTTTTTT. It encodes CASSNEKLFF. Full variable domain (missing parts from reference TRBV2 and TRBJ1-4): EPEVTQTPSHQVTQMGQEVILRCVPISNHLYFYWYRQILGQKVEFLVSFYNNEISEKSEIFDDQFSVERPDGSNFTLKIRSTKLEDSAMYFCASSNEKLFFGSGTQLSVL.

In its sample, this clone was seen a few times. The V call is TRBV27, the J call TRBJ2-3; a weak D match, TRBD2 (6 bases). From germline, CDR1 is MNHEY and CDR2 SMNVEV (reference sequence). Between the trimmed V and J ends, which lost 5 bases and 1 base, there was a span of 16 bases. This CDR3 spans 16 amino acids. CDR3 sequence: CASSTRLVRGTDTQYF. CDR3 DNA sequence: TGTGCCAGCAGTACCCGACTAGTGAGGGGCACAGATACGCAGTATTTT.

The V and J genes are TRBV30 and TRBJ1-2; 9 bases fit TRBD1. V lost 7 bases, J lost 7 bases, and 13 bases stayed unmatched. The CDR3 loop spans 14 amino acids. The germline V gene has CDR1 GTSNPN and CDR2 SVGIG (reference sequence). The CDR3 reads CALTPGQGAFGYTF. The CDR3, as DNA: TGTGCCTTAACCCCGGGACAGGGCGCTTTTGGCTACACCTTC.

This chain connects TRBV7-6 to TRBJ2-3, with 10 bases aligning to TRBD2. This CDR3 contains 17 residues. Trimming took 1 base from V and 3 from J; bases not matched to a gene: 7. Per germline, CDR1 SGHVS and CDR2 FNYEAQ. CDR3 nucleotide sequence: TGTGCCAGCAGCTTAGATGCTAGCGGGAGTGAAACAGATACGCAGTATTTT. Residues: CASSLDASGSETDTQYF. The variable domain in full, with the rest retrieved from reference TRBV7-6 and TRBJ2-3, is GAGVSQSPRYKVTKRGQDVALRCDPISGHVSLYWYRQALGQGPEFLTYFNYEAQQDKSGLPNDRFSAERPEGSISTLTIQRTEQRDSAMYRCASSLDASGSETDTQYFGPGTRLTVL.

The chain couples TRBV11-2 to TRBJ2-5; possible D gene TRBD1, 6 bases. The CDR3 consists of 15 residues. Germline CDR1 and CDR2: SGHAT and FQNNGV. V lost 1 base, J lost 5 bases, and 14 bases lay in between. This CDR3 reads CASSLVIGQLETQYF. In DNA, the CDR3 is TGTGCCAGCAGCTTAGTAATTGGACAGTTGGAGACCCAGTACTTC.

This chain links TRBV4-1 with TRBJ2-7; no clear D. CDR1 MGHRA and CDR2 YSYEKL come from the germline V gene. The V end lost 1 base, the J end lost 0 bases, and 10 bases lay between the germline ends. The CDR3 contains 15 residues. The CDR3, as DNA: TGCGCCAGCAGCCAAGTGATCTTGGGCTCCTACGAGCAGTACTTC. Its protein is CASSQVILGSYEQYF.

This chain connects TRBV5-1 to TRBJ1-1, with a tentative D call TRBD1 (6 bases). Germline CDR1 and CDR2: SGHRS and YFSETQ. Trimming removed 0 bases from V and 4 bases from J, with 13 bases in between. The CDR3 length is 15 residues. CDR3 loop: CASSLAGAPGTEAFF. CDR3 nucleotides: TGCGCCAGCAGCTTGGCAGGGGCCCCGGGCACTGAAGCTTTCTTT.

This clone is a singleton in its sample. V and J are TRBV13 and TRBJ2-7, with D perhaps TRBD1 or TRBD2 (7 bases each). This CDR3 contains 14 residues. The ends were cut back, 3 bases at V and 4 bases at J, with 13 bases in the middle. Germline assignment: CDR1 PRHDT and CDR2 FYEKMQ (reference sequence). CDR3 loop: CASSFDREGYEQYF. CDR3 in DNA: TGTGCCAGCAGCTTCGACAGGGAGGGGTACGAGCAGTACTTC.

This chain uses TRBV5-6 with TRBJ2-7, with D uncertain. CDR1 is SGHDT and CDR2 is YYEEEE in the germline V gene. This CDR3 spans 13 amino acids. V was shortened by 0 bases and J by 3 bases, with 7 bases between the two germline ends. CDR3 nucleotide sequence: TGTGCCAGCAGCTTGGTGACCAACTACGAGCAGTACTTC. Translation gives CASSLVTNYEQYF.

This chain links TRBV18 with TRBJ2-1; 10 nucleotides agree with TRBD1. In germline, CDR1 is KGHSH, CDR2 LQKENI. This CDR3 region has 14 residues. Trimming cost V 3 bases and J 6 bases; bases outside gene matches: 2. The CDR3 sequence: CASSPWTGGNEQFF. The DNA for the CDR3 is TGTGCCAGCTCACCTTGGACAGGGGGCAATGAGCAGTTCTTC.

A note on this clone: This sample also contains other DNA sequences that code for the same CDR3. V usage is TRBV10-1 and J usage is TRBJ1-1; the D is unclear. V lost 0 bases, J lost 1 base, and 6 bases lay in between. In germline, CDR1 is WNHNN, CDR2 SYGVQD (reference sequence). The CDR3 is 14 amino acids. The CDR3 DNA sequence: TGCGCCAGCAGTGAGTCGCGCGGGAACACTGAAGCTTTCTTT. It codes for CASSESRGNTEAFF.

This clone was observed a handful of times. The rearrangement links TRBV28 to TRBJ1-1; D unresolved. Germline lookup yields CDR1 MDHEN and CDR2 SYDVKM. The CDR3 is 13 amino acids. V was trimmed by 2 bases and J by 1 base, leaving 5 bases between them. The CDR3 DNA reads TGTGCCAGCAGTTTACGACAGAACACTGAAGCTTTCTTT. It yields the protein CASSLRQNTEAFF.

V and J are TRBV6-4 and TRBJ2-3, with a weak D call TRBD1 (5 bases). The germline V gene encodes CDR1 MRHNA and CDR2 SNTAGT. This CDR3 has 18 amino acids. V lost 1 base to trimming and J lost 0 bases, with 17 bases between them. This CDR3 reads CASSDYFTGSRSTDTQYF. DNA for the CDR3: TGTGCCAGCAGTGACTATTTCACAGGATCTCGGAGCACAGATACGCAGTATTTT.

As DNA, the CDR3 is TGCGCCAGCACCGGTCTCGAGGAGACCCAGTACTTC. Translating gives CASTGLEETQYF. V gene TRBV5-1 combines with J gene TRBJ2-5; D unclear. The CDR3 length is 12 residues. V dropped 6 bases and J dropped 5 bases, with 11 bases sitting between them. CDR1 and CDR2 from the germline V gene are SGHRS and YFSETQ.

The V gene is TRBV7-8, the J gene TRBJ2-3; 10 bases line up with TRBD2. CDR1 and CDR2 (germline): SGHVS, FQNEAQ. Losses at the gene ends were 4 bases for V and 0 bases for J; bases not matched to a gene: 10. This CDR3 is 18 amino acids long. CDR3 DNA sequence: TGTGCCAGCAGCTCCCTAGCGGGGGAATTAGCTAGCACAGATACGCAGTATTTT. It codes for CASSSLAGELASTDTQYF.

The J gene is TRBJ2-7, the V gene TRBV23-1; 10 bases fit TRBD1. TRBV23-1 is classed as an ORF, of uncertain function. The V gene end was trimmed by 8 bases and the J gene end by 5 bases; junction bases not matched to a gene: 9. The CDR3 contains 14 residues. The CDR3 coding sequence is TGCGCCAGCCTTCCGGGACAGGGGTGCGACGAGCAGTACTTC. Its translation is CASLPGQGCDEQYF.

The V gene is TRBV28, the J gene TRBJ2-7; D gene unclear. CDR1 is MDHEN and CDR2 is SYDVKM in the germline V gene. The CDR3 covers 12 residues. V was cut by 2 bases and J by 6 bases, with 8 bases left in between. The CDR3 region is CASSLPQAEQYF. The CDR3 coding sequence is TGTGCCAGCAGTTTACCCCAGGCCGAGCAGTACTTC.

This rearrangement joins TRBV27 to TRBJ2-5; no definite D call. Germline V lookup: CDR1 MNHEY, CDR2 SMNVEV (reference sequence). The CDR3 length is 16 residues. V was pared by 1 base and J by 2 bases, with 14 bases between. CDR3 in DNA: TGTGCCAGCAGTTTATTAGGTGTGGCCAGACAAGAGACCCAGTACTTC. Amino acid sequence: CASSLLGVARQETQYF.

A note on this clone: This CDR3 is also generated by other DNA sequences in the sample. The V and J genes are TRBV30 and TRBJ2-1; either TRBD1 or TRBD2 may supply D (5 bases each). CDR1 and CDR2 (germline): GTSNPN, SVGIG (reference sequence). V lost 1 base to trimming and J lost 7 bases, with 5 bases between them. The CDR3 length is 11 residues. The DNA of the CDR3 is TGTGCCTGGAGTGGGGGGAATGAGCAGTTCTTC. This encodes CAWSGGNEQFF.

The chain couples TRBV5-1 to TRBJ2-1; 8 nucleotides match TRBD1. The CDR3 covers 16 residues. Trimming removed 0 bases from V and 4 bases from J; junction bases left unmatched: 6. Germline CDR1 and CDR2: SGHRS and YFSETQ. The DNA for the CDR3 is TGCGCCAGCAGCTTGGCAGGGGGCGCAAAATACAATGAGCAGTTCTTC. It is translated as CASSLAGGAKYNEQFF. The variable domain in full, completed from reference TRBV5-1 and TRBJ2-1, reads KAGVTQTPRYLIKTRGQQVTLSCSPISGHRSVSWYQQTPGQGLQFLFEYFSETQRNKGNFPGRFSGRQFSNSRSEMNVSTLELGDSALYLCASSLAGGAKYNEQFFGPGTRLTVL.

V gene TRBV6-1 combines with J gene TRBJ1-2; D is unclear. Germline V lookup: CDR1 MNHNS, CDR2 SASEGT. This CDR3 spans 12 amino acids. V shed 10 bases and J shed 5 bases, with 14 bases lying between them. CDR3 sequence reads: CAIGRGSYGYTF. The DNA of the CDR3 is TGTGCCATTGGCAGAGGGAGTTATGGCTACACCTTC.

Concerning this clone itself: Sequence at one end of the junction differs from germline and may be a read error. V is TRBV7-7 and J is TRBJ2-1, with 8 bases lining up with TRBD2. Germline CDR1 is SSHAT and CDR2 is FNYEAQ (reference sequence). There are 15 residues in the CDR3. Written as DNA, the CDR3 is TGTGCTAGCAGCCCTACTAGCGGCCTCTACAATGAGCAGTTCTTC. This encodes CASSPTSGLYNEQFF.

Notes on this clone: In the same sample, other DNA sequences code for this CDR3. This chain joins TRBV4-2 and TRBJ2-7; 7 bases agree with TRBD1. The CDR3 is made up of 15 amino acids. V trimming: 0 bases; J trimming: 1 base; junction bases outside the gene matches: 3. CDR1 is LGHNA, CDR2 YNFKEQ, per germline. The CDR3 DNA reads as TGTGCCAGCAGCCAAGACCGGGACAGTTCCTACGAGCAGTACTTC. Amino acids: CASSQDRDSSYEQYF.